One sample yielded the 2 T cell receptor beta chains listed below, sequenced in a study of tumor-infiltrating lymphocytes in primary liver carcinoma. From 500 to 600 ng of total RNA, TCR beta-specific cDNA was reverse-transcribed using a constant-region primer. Nested multiplex PCR, run for three rounds with slightly modified ARM-PCR, yielded TCR beta libraries. Primers for the first two PCR rounds were TRBV1-TRBV30 forward primers and a C-beta reverse primer (about 9 cycles per round). TCRdb re-called the multiplex PCR reads with MiXCR, one entry per CDR3 protein. The sample carries approximately 330,000 distinct CDR3 sequences, around 60% recorded once. Out of unsorted whole blood came the blood RNA, and germline DNA was extracted as well. Material for sequencing was peripheral blood. Receptor source: a man between 40 and 49 years old with primary liver carcinoma and hepatitis B virus infection.

This clonotype was seen at least ten times. J is TRBJ1-2 and V is TRBV29-1, with D perhaps matching TRBD1 (6 bases). Trimming removed 2 bases from V and 8 bases from J, with 15 bases in between. Per germline, CDR1 SQVTM and CDR2 ANQGSEA. The CDR3 spans 13 residues. Here the CDR3 DNA reads TGCAGCGTTGAAATCGTGACAGGAGGAGGCTACACCTTC. This codes for CSVEIVTGGGYTF.

Notes on this clonotype: Mismatch with germline at one junction end may stem from a read error. The chain links TRBV4-2 to TRBJ2-7; the D gene is possibly TRBD1 (5 bases). The CDR3 covers 15 residues. Germline loops: CDR1 LGHNA, CDR2 YNFKEQ. In nucleotides, the CDR3 is TGTGCCAGCAGCAAAGTACAGGAAAGCTCCTATGAGCAGTACTTC. Encoded protein: CASSKVQESSYEQYF.